The present entry profiles one T cell receptor beta chain with its context. The data originate from a study of blood T cells in healthy people across ages. A second PCR, run for about 6 to 11 cycles, used a sample-barcoded 5' primer plus a J-beta primer mix. Every molecule of cDNA carried a tag from a template-switch adaptor with 12 random nucleotides. One entry per CDR3 protein, called by TCRdb with MiXCR from the 5' RACE reads. The table lists about 1,500,000 distinct CDR3 sequences, roughly 45% of them singletons. CDR1 is MDHEN, CDR2 SYDVKM, per germline. This CDR3 is built from 16 residues. V dropped 5 bases and J dropped 6 bases, with 19 bases sitting between them.

This receptor was obtained from a woman aged 18-29 years in good health. Sequencing input: blood. V is TRBV28 and J is TRBJ1-4, with D tentatively TRBD1 (6 bases). The CDR3 sequence is CASSTVRTAAYEKLFF. The CDR3, as DNA: TGTGCCAGCAGTACCGTCCGGACAGCGGCTTATGAAAAACTGTTTTTT.